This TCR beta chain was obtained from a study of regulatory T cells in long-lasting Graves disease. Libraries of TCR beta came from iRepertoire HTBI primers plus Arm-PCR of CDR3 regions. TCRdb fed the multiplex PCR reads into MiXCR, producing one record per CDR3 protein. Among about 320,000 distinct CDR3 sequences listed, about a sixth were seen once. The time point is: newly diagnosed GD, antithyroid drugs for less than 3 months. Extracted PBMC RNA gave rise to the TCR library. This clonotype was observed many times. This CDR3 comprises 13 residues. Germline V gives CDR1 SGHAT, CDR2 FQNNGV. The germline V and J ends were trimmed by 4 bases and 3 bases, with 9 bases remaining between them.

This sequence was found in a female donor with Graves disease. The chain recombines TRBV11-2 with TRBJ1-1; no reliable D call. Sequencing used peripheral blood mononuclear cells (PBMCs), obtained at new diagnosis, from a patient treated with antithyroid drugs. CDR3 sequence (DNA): TGTGCCAGCAGCTACGGGCCCCACACTGAAGCTTTCTTT. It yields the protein CASSYGPHTEAFF.